What follows describes a single T cell receptor (beta chain). Assay: immunoSEQ multiplex PCR; the TCRdb copy retains only in-frame clones and omits some. Altogether approximately 300,000 clones are present, more than 75% being singletons, with the ten largest covering 2.6%. This CDR3 has 13 amino acids. V was clipped by 8 bases and J by 3 bases; unmatched bases: 6. These data originate in a study of blood T cell repertoires in COVID-19. The wider study: Sample material is recorded as cDNA or gDNA derived from T cells, B-cell-depleted T cells, or PBMCs.

Participants spanned ages 18 to 89 years and resided in 20 to 30 US areas. Participant-reported clinical history was the basis for cohort assignment. The sample was PBMCs or T cells enriched from blood (not recorded which). This sequence joins TRBV12-3 or TRBV12-4 and TRBJ2-7; TRBD1 matches at 8 bases. The receptor was isolated from a man in his fifties or sixties who had recovered from COVID-19. The CDR3 coding sequence is TGTGCCAGCGCTCGGGGACAGGTCTACGAGCAGTACTTC. Its protein is CASARGQVYEQYF.